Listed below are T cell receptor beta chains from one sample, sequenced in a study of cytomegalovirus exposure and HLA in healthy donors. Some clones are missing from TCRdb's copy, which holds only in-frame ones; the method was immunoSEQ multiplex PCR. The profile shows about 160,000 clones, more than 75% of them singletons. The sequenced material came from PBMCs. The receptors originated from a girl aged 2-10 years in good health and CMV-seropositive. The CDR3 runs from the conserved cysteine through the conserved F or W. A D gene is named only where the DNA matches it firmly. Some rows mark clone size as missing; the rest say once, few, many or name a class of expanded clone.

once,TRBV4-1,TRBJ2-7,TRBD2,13,CASSGRVWHEQYF,TGCGCCAGCAGCGGGAGGGTATGGCACGAGCAGTACTTC
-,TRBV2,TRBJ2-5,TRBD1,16,CASSEVTGGLQETQYF,TGTGCCAGCAGTGAAGTGACAGGGGGTCTCCAAGAGACCCAGTACTTC
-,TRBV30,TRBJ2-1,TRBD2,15,CAWSEGTSAYNEQFF,TGTGCCTGGAGTGAGGGGACTAGCGCTTACAATGAGCAGTTCTTC
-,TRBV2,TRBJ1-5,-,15,CASSDDRSANQPQHF,TGTGCCAGCAGTGACGACAGGAGTGCAAATCAGCCCCAGCATTTT
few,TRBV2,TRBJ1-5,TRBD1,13,CAGQTGINQPQHF,TGTGCCGGACAGACAGGGATTAATCAGCCCCAGCATTTT
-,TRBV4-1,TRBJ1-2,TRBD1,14,CASSQGQQIYGYTF,TGCGCCAGCAGCCAGGGACAGCAAATCTATGGCTACACCTTC
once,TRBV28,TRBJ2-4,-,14,CASSFLGAKNIQYF,TGTGCCAGCAGTTTTTTGGGCGCCAAAAACATTCAGTACTTC
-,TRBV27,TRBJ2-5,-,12,CASSSAQETQYF,TGTGCCAGCAGTTCCGCGCAAGAGACCCAGTACTTC
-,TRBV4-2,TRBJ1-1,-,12,CASSRDSAEAFF,TGTGCCAGCAGCCGGGACTCGGCTGAAGCTTTCTTT
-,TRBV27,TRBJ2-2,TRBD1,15,CASSLMGTGPGELFF,TGTGCCAGCAGTTTAATGGGGACAGGGCCCGGGGAGCTGTTTTTT
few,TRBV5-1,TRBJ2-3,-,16,CASSAFGGASTDTQYF,TGCGCCAGCAGCGCCTTTGGCGGGGCTAGCACAGATACGCAGTATTTT
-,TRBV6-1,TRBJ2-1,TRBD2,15,CASSLLSGSIDEQFF,TGTGCCAGCAGCCTTCTTAGCGGGAGTATCGATGAGCAGTTCTTC
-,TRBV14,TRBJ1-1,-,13,CASSPSYYTEAFF,TGTGCCAGCAGCCCGTCATACTACACTGAAGCTTTCTTT
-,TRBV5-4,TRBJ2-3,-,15,CASSLDYTTTDTQYF,TGTGCCAGCAGCTTGGACTACACGACCACAGATACGCAGTATTTT
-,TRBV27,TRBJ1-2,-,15,CASSSPTFDAYGYPF,TGTGCCAGCAGTTCCCCGACTTTTGACGCCTATGGCTACCCCTTC
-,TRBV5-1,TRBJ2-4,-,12,CASGQGGNIQYF,TGCGCCAGCGGACAGGGAGGGAACATTCAGTACTTC
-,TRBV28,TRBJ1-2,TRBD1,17,CASQGPMGQGSYYGYTF,TGTGCCAGCCAAGGGCCCATGGGACAGGGGTCCTACTATGGCTACACCTTC
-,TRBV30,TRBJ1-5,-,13,CAWSGGGLQPQHF,TGTGCCTGGAGTGGGGGGGGCCTGCAGCCCCAGCATTTT
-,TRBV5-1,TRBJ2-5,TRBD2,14,CASSLGTSVETQYF,TGCGCCAGCAGCTTGGGGACTAGCGTAGAGACCCAGTACTTC
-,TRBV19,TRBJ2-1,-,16,CASSISDNPSYNEQFF,TGTGCCAGTAGTATATCTGACAACCCCTCCTACAATGAGCAGTTCTTC
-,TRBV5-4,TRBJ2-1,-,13,CASSPDTYNEQFF,TGTGCCAGCAGCCCGGACACCTACAATGAGCAGTTCTTC
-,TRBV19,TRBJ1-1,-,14,CASTQKRDNTEAFF,TGTGCCAGTACCCAAAAGAGGGATAACACTGAAGCTTTCTTT
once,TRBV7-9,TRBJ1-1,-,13,CASSSDKNTEAFF,TGTGCCAGCAGCTCGGACAAGAACACTGAAGCTTTCTTT
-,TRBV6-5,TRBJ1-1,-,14,CASFQIRTHIEAFF,TGTGCCAGCTTCCAGATCAGGACACACATAGAAGCTTTCTTT
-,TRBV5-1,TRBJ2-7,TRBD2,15,CASSRTSGRSNEQYF,TGCGCCAGCAGCCGAACTAGCGGGAGGAGCAACGAGCAGTACTTC
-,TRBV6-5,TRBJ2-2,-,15,CASSYDRGRTGELFF,TGTGCCAGCAGTTACGACCGGGGAAGGACCGGGGAGCTGTTTTTT
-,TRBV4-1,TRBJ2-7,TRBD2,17,CASSRPGLADTAYEQYF,TGCGCCAGCAGCCGACCGGGACTAGCGGACACCGCCTACGAGCAGTACTTC
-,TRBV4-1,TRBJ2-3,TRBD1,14,CASSPTGFTDTQYF,TGCGCCAGCAGCCCGACAGGGTTCACAGATACGCAGTATTTT